This T cell receptor beta chain was observed in a study of CD8+CD57+ T cells in acquired aplastic anemia. Patients chosen for sequencing had CD8+CD57+ cells that had expanded, as shown by flow cytometry. It was genomic DNA that served as the template for profiling TCR beta VDJ and CDR3. Each CDR3 protein is one row after TCRdb ran MiXCR on the reads. The repertoire consists of fewer than 250,000 distinct CDR3 sequences, with around half occurring once and the leading ten covering 7.8%. Looked up from germline, CDR1 is SEHNR and CDR2 is FQNEAQ (reference sequence). This CDR3 has 15 residues. After removal of 4 bases from V and 6 bases from J, the junction contained 8 bases not matched to a gene.

Sequenced material: sorted CD4+, CD8+, or CD8+CD57+ T cells (not recorded which) from PBMCs. V gene TRBV7-9 combines with J gene TRBJ2-7; 11 bases are a match to TRBD1. The TCR was taken from a human donor with aplastic anemia. CDR3 sequence (DNA): TGTGCCAGCAGCTACGGGGGACAGGGGGTAGGCGAGCAGTACTTC. Its translation is CASSYGGQGVGEQYF. Combining the CDR3 with reference TRBV7-9 and TRBJ2-7 gives the whole variable domain DTGVSQNPRHKITKRGQNVTFRCDPISEHNRLYWYRQTLGQGPEFLTYFQNEAQLEKSRLLSDRFSAERPKGSFSTLEIQRTEQGDSAMYLCASSYGGQGVGEQYFGPGTRLTVT.